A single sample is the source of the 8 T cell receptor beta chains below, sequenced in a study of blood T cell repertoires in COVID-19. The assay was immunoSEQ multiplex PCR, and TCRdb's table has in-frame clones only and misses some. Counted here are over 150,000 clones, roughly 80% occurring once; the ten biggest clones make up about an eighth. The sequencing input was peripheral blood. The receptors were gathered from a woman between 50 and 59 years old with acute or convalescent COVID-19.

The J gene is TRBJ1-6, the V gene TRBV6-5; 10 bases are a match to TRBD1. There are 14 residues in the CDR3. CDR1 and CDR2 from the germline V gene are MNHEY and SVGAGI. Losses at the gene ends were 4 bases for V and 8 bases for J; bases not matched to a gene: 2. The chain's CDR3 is CASSWDRGDSPLHF. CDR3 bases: TGTGCCAGCAGTTGGGACAGGGGAGATTCACCCCTCCACTTT.

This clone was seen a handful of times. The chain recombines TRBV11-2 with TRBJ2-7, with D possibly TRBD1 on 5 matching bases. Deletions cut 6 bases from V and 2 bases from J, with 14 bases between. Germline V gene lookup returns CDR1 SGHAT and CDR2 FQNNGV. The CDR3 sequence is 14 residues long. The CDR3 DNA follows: TGTGCCAGCAGACCTTCACAGGCAACCTACGAGCAGTACTTC. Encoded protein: CASRPSQATYEQYF.

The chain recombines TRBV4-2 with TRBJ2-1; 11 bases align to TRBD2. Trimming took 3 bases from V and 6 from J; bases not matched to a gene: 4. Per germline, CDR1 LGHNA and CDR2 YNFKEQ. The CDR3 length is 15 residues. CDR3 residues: CASSQGTSGANEQFF. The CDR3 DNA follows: TGTGCCAGCAGCCAGGGGACTAGCGGTGCCAATGAGCAGTTCTTC.

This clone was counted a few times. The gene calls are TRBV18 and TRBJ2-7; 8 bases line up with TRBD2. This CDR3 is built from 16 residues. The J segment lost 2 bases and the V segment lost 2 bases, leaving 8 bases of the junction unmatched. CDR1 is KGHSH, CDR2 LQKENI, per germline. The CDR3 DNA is TGTGCCAGCTCACCAGATAGTCTAGCGGGTACCTACGAGCAGTACTTC. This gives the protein CASSPDSLAGTYEQYF.

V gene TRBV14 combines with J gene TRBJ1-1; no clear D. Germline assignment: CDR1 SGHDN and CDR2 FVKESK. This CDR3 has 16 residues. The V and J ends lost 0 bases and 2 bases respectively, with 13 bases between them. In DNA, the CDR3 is TGTGCCAGCAGCCAAGATAGATCCACTTCCAACACTGAAGCTTTCTTT. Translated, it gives CASSQDRSTSNTEAFF.

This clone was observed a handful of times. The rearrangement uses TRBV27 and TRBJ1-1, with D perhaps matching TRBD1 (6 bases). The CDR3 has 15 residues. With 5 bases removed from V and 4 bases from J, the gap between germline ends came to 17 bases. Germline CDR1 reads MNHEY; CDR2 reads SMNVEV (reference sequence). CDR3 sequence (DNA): TGTGCCAGCAGTGGGGGTAGGGGGAGAGGCACTGAAGCTTTCTTT. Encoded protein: CASSGGRGRGTEAFF.

CDR3 region: CASARGGEQYF. For the CDR3, the DNA is TGTGCCTCAGCAAGGGGAGGCGAGCAGTACTTC. V is TRBV6-5 and J is TRBJ2-7, with D perhaps matching TRBD2 (6 bases). The CDR3 runs 11 residues. CDR1 and CDR2 (germline): MNHEY, SVGAGI. V dropped 11 bases and J dropped 6 bases, with 14 bases sitting between them.

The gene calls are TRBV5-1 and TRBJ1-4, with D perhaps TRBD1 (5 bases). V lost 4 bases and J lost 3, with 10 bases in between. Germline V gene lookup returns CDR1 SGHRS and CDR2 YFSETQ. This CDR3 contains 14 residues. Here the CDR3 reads CASSRAGPNEKLFF. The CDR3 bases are TGCGCCAGCAGCCGGGCGGGACCTAATGAAAAACTGTTTTTT.